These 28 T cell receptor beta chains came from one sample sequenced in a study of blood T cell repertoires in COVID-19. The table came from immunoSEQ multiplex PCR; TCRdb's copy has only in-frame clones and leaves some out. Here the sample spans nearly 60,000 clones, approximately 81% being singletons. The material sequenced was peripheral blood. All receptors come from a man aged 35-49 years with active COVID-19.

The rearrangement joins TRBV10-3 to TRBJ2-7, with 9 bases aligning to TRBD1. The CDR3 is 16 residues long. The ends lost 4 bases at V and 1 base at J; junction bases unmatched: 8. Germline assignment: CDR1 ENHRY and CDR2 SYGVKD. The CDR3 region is CAISAPRQGGSYEQYF. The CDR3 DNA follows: TGTGCCATCAGTGCTCCCAGACAGGGGGGTTCCTACGAGCAGTACTTC.

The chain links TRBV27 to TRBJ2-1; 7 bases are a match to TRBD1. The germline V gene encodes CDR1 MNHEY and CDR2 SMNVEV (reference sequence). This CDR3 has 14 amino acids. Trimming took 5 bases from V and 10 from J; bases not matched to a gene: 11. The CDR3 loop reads CASSLQTGLREQFF. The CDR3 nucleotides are TGTGCCAGCAGTCTCCAGACAGGGTTAAGGGAGCAGTTCTTC.

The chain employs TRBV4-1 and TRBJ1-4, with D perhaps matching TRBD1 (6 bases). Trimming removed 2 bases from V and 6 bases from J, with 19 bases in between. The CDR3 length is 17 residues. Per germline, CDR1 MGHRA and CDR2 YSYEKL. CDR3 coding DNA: TGCGCCAGCAGCCAAAAGACTCTCGGGGACATCGATGAAAAACTGTTTTTT. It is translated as CASSQKTLGDIDEKLFF.

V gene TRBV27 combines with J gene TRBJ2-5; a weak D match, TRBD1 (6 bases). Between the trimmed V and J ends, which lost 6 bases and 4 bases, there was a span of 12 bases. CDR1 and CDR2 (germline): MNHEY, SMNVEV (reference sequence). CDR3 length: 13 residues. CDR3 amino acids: CASSSDRRETQYF. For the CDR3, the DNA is TGTGCCAGCAGCTCCGACAGGCGAGAGACCCAGTACTTC.

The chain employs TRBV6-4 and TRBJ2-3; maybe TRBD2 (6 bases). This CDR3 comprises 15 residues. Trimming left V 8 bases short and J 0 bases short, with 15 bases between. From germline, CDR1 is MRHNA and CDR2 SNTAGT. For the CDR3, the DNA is TGTGCCAGCCCTAGGGACTTACCTAGCACAGATACGCAGTATTTT. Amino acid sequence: CASPRDLPSTDTQYF.

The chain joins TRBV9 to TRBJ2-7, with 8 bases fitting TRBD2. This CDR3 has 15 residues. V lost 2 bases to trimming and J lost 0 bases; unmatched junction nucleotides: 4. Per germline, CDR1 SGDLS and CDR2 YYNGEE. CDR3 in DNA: TGTGCCAGCAGCGTTAGCGGGGTGAGCTCCTACGAGCAGTACTTC. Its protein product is CASSVSGVSSYEQYF. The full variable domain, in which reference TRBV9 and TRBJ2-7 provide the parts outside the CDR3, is DSGVTQTPKHLITATGQRVTLRCSPRSGDLSVYWYQQSLDQGLQFLIQYYNGEERAKGNILERFSAQQFPDLHSELNLSSLELGDSALYFCASSVSGVSSYEQYFGPGTRLTVT.

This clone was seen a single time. CDR3 in DNA: TGTGCCAGCAGCTTAGAGGGACAGGGGTATGAAAAACTGTTTTTT. Protein: CASSLEGQGYEKLFF. The chain combines TRBV11-2 with TRBJ1-4; 10 bases are shared with TRBD1. CDR3 length: 15 residues. Germline lookup yields CDR1 SGHAT and CDR2 FQNNGV. After removal of 0 bases from V and 6 bases from J, the junction contained 1 base not matched to a gene.

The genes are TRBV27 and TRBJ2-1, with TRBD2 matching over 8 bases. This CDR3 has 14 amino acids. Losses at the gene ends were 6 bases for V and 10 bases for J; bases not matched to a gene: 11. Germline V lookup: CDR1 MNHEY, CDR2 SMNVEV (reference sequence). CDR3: CASSSGLGIGEQFF. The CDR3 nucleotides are TGTGCCAGCAGCTCGGGACTAGGCATCGGGGAGCAGTTCTTC.

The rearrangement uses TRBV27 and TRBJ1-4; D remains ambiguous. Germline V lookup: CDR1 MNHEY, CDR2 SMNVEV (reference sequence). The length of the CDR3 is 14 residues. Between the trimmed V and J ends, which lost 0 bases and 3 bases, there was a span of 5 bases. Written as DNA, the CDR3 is TGTGCCAGCAGTTTATCCGGGTCTAATGAAAAACTGTTTTTT. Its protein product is CASSLSGSNEKLFF.

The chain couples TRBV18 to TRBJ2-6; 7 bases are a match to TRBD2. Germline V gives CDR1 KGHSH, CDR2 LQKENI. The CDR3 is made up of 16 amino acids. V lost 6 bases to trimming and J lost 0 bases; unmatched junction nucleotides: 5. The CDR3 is CASSGTIVSGANVLTF. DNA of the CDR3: TGTGCCAGCTCCGGGACTATCGTCTCTGGGGCCAACGTCCTGACTTTC.

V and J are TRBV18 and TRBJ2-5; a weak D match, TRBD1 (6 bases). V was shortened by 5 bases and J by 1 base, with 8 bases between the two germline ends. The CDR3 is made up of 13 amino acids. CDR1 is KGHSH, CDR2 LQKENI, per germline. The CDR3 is CASSWTAQETQYF. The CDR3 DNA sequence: TGTGCCAGCTCATGGACAGCCCAAGAGACCCAGTACTTC.

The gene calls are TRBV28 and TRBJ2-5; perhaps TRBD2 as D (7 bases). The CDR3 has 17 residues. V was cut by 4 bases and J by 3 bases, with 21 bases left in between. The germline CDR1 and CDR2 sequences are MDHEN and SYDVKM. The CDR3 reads CASSSLSPGAGEETQYF. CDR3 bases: TGTGCCAGCAGTTCCCTCTCCCCAGGGGCGGGAGAAGAGACCCAGTACTTC.

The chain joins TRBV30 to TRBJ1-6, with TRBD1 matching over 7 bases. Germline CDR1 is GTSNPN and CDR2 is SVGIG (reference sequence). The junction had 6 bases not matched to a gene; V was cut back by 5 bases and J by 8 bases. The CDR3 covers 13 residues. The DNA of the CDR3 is TGTGCCTGGGGGGGACAGCGAGATTCACCCCTCCACTTT. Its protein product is CAWGGQRDSPLHF.

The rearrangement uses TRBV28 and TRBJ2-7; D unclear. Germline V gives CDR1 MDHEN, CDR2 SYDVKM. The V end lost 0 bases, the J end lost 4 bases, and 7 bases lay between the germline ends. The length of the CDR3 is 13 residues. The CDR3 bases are TGTGCCAGCAGTTTATGGGCAGGTTACGAGCAGTACTTC. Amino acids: CASSLWAGYEQYF. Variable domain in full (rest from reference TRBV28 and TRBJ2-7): DVKVTQSSRYLVKRTGEKVFLECVQDMDHENMFWYRQDPGLGLRLIYFSYDVKMKEKGDIPEGYSVSREKKERFSLILESASTNQTSMYLCASSLWAGYEQYFGPGTRLTVT.

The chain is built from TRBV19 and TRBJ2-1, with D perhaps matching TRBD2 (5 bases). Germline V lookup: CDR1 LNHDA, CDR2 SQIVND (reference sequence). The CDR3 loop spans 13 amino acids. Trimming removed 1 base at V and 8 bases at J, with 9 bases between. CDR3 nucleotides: TGTGCCAGTAGTATAGGCGGGTTGGATGAGCAGTTCTTC. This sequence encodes CASSIGGLDEQFF.

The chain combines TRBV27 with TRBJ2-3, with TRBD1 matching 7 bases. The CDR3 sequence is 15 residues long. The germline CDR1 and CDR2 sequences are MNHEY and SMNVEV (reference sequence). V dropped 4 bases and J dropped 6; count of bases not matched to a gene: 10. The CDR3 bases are TGTGCCAGCAGTTCGTTATCCGGGACAGTCGATACGCAGTATTTT. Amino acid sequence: CASSSLSGTVDTQYF.

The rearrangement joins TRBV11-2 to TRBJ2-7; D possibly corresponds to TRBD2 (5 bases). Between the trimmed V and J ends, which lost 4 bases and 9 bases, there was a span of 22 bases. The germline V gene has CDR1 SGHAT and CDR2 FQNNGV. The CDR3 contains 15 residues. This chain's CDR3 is CASSSSRRLPRTQYF. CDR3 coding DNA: TGTGCCAGCAGCTCCTCCAGGAGACTACCACGGACGCAGTACTTC. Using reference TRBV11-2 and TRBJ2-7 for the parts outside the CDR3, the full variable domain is EAGVAQSPRYKIIEKRQSVAFWCNPISGHATLYWYQQILGQGPKLLIQFQNNGVVDDSQLPKDRFSAERLKGVDSTLKIQPAKLEDSAVYLCASSSSRRLPRTQYFGPGTRLTVT.

This chain's CDR3 is CASSLGGLAGYNEQFF. The CDR3 DNA reads as TGTGCCAGCAGCTTAGGCGGACTAGCGGGCTACAATGAGCAGTTCTTC. The rearrangement uses TRBV7-6 and TRBJ2-1; TRBD2 matches 11 bases. The CDR3 consists of 16 residues. Unmatched junction bases numbered 2, after V lost 1 base and J lost 3 bases. The germline V gene has CDR1 SGHVS and CDR2 FNYEAQ.

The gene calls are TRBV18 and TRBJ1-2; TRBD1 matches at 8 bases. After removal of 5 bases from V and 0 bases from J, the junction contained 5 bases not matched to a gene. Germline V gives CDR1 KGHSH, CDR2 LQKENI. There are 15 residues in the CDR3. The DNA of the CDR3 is TGTGCCAGCTCATACTCGGGACAGGCTAACTATGGCTACACCTTC. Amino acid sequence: CASSYSGQANYGYTF.

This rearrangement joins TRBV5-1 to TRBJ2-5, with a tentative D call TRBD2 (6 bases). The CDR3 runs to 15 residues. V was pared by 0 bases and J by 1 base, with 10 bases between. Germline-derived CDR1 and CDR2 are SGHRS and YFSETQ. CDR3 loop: CASSLEEGFQETQYF. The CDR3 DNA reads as TGCGCCAGCAGCTTGGAGGAGGGGTTCCAAGAGACCCAGTACTTC.

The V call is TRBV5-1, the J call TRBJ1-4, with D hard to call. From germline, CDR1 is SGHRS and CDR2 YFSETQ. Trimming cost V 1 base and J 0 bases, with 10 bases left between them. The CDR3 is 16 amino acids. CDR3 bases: TGCGCCAGCAGCTTGTATATCAGAACAACTAATGAAAAACTGTTTTTT. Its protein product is CASSLYIRTTNEKLFF.

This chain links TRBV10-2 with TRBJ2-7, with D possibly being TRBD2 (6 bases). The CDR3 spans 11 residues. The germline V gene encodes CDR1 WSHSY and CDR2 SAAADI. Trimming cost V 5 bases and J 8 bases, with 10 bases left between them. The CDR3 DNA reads TGCGCCAGCAGTCCGGGAGAGAAGCAGTACTTC. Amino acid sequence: CASSPGEKQYF.

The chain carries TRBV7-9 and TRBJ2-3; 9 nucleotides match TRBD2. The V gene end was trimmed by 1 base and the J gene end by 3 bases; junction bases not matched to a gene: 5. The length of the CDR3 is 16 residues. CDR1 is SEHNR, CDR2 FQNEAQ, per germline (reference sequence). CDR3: CASSLGTSEYTDTQYF. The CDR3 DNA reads TGTGCCAGCAGCTTAGGGACTAGCGAATATACAGATACGCAGTATTTT.

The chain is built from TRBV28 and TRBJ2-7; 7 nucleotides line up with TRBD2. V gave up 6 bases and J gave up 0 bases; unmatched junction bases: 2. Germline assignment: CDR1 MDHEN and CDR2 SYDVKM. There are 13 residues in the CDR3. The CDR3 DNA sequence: TGTGCCAGCAGCGTAGCGGGCTCCTACGAGCAGTACTTC. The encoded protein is CASSVAGSYEQYF.

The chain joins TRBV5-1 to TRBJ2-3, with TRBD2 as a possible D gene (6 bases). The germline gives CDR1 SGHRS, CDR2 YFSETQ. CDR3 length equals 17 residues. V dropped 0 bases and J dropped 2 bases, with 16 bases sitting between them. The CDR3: CASSLGSSGLTTDTQYF. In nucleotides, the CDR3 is TGCGCCAGCAGCTTGGGCTCCTCGGGACTCACCACAGATACGCAGTATTTT.

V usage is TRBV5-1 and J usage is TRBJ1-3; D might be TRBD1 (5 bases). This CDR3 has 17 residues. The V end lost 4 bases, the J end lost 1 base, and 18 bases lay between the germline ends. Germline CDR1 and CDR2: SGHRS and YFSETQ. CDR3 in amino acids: CASSPGGRVSSGNTIYF. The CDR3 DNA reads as TGCGCCAGCAGCCCCGGGGGACGGGTTTCTTCTGGAAACACCATATATTTT.

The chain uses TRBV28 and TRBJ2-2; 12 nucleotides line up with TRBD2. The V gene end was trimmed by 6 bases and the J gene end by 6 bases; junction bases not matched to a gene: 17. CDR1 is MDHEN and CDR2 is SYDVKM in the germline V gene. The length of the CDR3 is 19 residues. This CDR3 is CASSRASLGLAGRAGELFF. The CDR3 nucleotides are TGTGCCAGCAGCCGAGCCAGCTTAGGACTAGCGGGACGGGCCGGGGAGCTGTTTTTT.

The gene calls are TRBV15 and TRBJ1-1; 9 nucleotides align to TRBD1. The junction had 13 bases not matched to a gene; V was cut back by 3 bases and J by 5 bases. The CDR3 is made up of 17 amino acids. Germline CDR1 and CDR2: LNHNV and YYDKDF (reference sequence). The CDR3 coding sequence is TGTGCCACCAGCAGTGACCCCAGGACAGGGGCTTCTACTGAAGCTTTCTTT. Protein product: CATSSDPRTGASTEAFF. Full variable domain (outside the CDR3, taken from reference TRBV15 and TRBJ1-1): DAMVIQNPRYQVTQFGKPVTLSCSQTLNHNVMYWYQQKSSQAPKLLFHYYDKDFNNEADTPDNFQSRRPNTSFCFLDIRSPGLGDTAMYLCATSSDPRTGASTEAFFGQGTRLTVV.